The TCR beta chain described here comes from a study of shared clonotypes between healthy human individuals. Study conclusions and caveats: In general, naive subsets displayed greater estimated richness than memory subsets did.

The germline gives CDR1 MNHEY, CDR2 SVGAGI. The CDR3 extends over 15 amino acids. Germline trimming cut 10 bases from V and 2 bases from J; bases unmatched to any gene: 8. Every immunoSEQ plate was one replicate of a subset's evenly spread DNA. Sequencing was performed with immunoSEQ multiplex PCR; in TCRdb, only in-frame clones are kept and a portion is missing. The top ten hold roughly 0.36% of the sample, which has fewer than 1.8 million clones, about 98.5% seen once. This clone was seen just once. Its antigen is unidentified. The chain recombines TRBV6-5 with TRBJ2-2; TRBD2 matches 9 bases. This clonotype was obtained from a man in his thirties or forties in good health. The sequenced material came from naive CD4+ T cells sorted from blood. The subset denotes: CD45RA+ positively selected. Written as DNA, the CDR3 is TGTGCCACCAAAGCGGGAGGCCTAAACACCGGGGAGCTGTTTTTT. It specifies CATKAGGLNTGELFF.